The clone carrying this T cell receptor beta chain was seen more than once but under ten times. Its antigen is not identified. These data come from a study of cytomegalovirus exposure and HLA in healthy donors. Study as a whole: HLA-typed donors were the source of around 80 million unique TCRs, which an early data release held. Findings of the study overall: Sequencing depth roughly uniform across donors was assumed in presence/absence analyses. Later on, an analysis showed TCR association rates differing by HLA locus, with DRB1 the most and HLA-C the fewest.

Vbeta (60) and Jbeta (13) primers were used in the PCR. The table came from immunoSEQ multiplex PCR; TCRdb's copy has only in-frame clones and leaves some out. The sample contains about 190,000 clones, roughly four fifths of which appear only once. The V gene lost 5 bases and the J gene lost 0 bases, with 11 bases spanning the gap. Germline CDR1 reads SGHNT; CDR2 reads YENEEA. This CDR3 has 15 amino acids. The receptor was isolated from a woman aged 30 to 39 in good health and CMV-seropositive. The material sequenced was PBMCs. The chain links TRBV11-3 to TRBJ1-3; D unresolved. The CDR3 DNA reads TGTGCCAGCAGCGGGAGTACGCACTCTGGAAACACCATATATTTT. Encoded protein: CASSGSTHSGNTIYF.